This T cell receptor beta chain is drawn from a study of shared clonotypes between healthy human individuals. This CDR3 has 13 amino acids. Libraries were prepared by immunoSEQ multiplex PCR; TCRdb keeps only in-frame clonotypes and omits some of them. This table has roughly 1,000,000 clones, 75% to 85% appearing once. The sequence came from a man aged 18 to 29 in good health. Some clones in this sample may be carry-over from other donors' samples. Sequenced sample: memory CD4+ T cells from PBMCs. Subset in this sample: CD45RA-negative fraction. The rearrangement joins TRBV21-1 to TRBJ1-2; the table names TRBD1, a call not compared with the DNA. TRBV21-1 is labeled a pseudogene. CDR3 DNA: TGTGCCAGCAGCCCCGACAGTCCCTATGGCTACACCTTC. This sequence encodes CASSPDSPYGYTF.